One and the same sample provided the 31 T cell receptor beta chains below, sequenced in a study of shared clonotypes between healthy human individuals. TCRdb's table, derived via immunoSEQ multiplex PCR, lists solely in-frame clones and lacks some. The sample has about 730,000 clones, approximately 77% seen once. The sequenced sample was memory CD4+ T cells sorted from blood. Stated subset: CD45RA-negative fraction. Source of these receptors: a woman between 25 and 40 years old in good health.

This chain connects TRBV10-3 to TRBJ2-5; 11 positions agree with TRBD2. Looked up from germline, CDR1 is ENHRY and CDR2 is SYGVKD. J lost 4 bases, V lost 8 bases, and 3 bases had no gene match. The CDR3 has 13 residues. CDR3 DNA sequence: TGTGCCATCCTCGGACTAGCGGGAGAGACCCAGTACTTC. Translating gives CAILGLAGETQYF.

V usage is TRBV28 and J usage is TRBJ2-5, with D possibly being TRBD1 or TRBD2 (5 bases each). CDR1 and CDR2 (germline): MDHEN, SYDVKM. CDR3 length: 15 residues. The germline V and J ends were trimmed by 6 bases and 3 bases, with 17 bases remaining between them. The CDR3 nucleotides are TGTGCCAGCAGCTACCCGTTGATGGGGGAAGAGACCCAGTACTTC. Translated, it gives CASSYPLMGEETQYF.

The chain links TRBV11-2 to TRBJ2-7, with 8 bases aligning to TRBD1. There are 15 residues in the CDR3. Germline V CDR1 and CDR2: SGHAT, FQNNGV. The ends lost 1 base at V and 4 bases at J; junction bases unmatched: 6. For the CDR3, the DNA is TGTGCCAGCAGCTTAGCAGGGGGCGTACGGTACGAGCAGTACTTC. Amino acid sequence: CASSLAGGVRYEQYF.

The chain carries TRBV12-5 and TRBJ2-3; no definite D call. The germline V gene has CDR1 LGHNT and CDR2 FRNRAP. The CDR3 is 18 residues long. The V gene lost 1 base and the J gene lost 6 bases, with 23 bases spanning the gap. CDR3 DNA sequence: TGTGCTAGTGGTTTGGGTGTGCGTGGCAAGCCGGCCTTGGATACGCAGTATTTT. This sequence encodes CASGLGVRGKPALDTQYF.

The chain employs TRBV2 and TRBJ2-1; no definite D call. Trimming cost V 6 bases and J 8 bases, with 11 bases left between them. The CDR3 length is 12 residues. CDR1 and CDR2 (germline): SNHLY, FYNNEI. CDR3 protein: CASRVDSDEQFF. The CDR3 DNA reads TGTGCCAGCAGGGTAGACTCAGATGAGCAGTTCTTC.

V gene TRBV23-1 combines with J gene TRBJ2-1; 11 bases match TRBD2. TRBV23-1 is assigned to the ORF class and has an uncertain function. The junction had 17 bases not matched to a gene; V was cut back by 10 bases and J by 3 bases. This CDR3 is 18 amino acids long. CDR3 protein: CATPGTSGRGSCYNEQFF. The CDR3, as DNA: TGCGCCACCCCCGGAACTAGCGGGAGAGGTAGCTGCTACAATGAGCAGTTCTTC.

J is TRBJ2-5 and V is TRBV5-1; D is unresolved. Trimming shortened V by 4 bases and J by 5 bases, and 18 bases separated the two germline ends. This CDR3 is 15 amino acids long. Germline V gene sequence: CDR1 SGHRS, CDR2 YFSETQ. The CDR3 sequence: CASSGYGRTQETQYF. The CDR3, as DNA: TGCGCCAGCAGCGGGTATGGCCGGACGCAGGAGACCCAGTACTTC. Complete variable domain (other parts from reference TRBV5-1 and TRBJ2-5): KAGVTQTPRYLIKTRGQQVTLSCSPISGHRSVSWYQQTPGQGLQFLFEYFSETQRNKGNFPGRFSGRQFSNSRSEMNVSTLELGDSALYLCASSGYGRTQETQYFGPGTRLLVL.

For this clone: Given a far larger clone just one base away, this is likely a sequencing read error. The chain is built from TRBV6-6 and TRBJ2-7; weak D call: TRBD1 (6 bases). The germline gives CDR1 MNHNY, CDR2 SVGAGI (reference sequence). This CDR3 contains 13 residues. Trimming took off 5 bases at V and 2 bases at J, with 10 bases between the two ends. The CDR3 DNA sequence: TGTGCCAGCAGTGGGGACAACCCCTACGAGCAGTACTTC. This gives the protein CASSGDNPYEQYF.

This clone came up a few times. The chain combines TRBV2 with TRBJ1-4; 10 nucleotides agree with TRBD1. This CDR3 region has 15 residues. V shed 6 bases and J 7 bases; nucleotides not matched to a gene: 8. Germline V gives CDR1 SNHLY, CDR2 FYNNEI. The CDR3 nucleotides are TGTGCCAGCAGCCCTTGGGGGACAGGGGCTGAAAAACTGTTTTTT. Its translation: CASSPWGTGAEKLFF. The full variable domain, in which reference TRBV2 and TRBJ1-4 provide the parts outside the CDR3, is EPEVTQTPSHQVTQMGQEVILRCVPISNHLYFYWYRQILGQKVEFLVSFYNNEISEKSEIFDDQFSVERPDGSNFTLKIRSTKLEDSAMYFCASSPWGTGAEKLFFGSGTQLSVL.

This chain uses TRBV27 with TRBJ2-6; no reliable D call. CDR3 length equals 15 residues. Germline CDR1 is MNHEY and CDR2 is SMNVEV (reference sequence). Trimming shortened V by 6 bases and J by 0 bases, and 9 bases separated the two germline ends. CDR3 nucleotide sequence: TGTGCCAGCAGATCCGCCGGCTCTGGGGCCAACGTCCTGACTTTC. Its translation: CASRSAGSGANVLTF.

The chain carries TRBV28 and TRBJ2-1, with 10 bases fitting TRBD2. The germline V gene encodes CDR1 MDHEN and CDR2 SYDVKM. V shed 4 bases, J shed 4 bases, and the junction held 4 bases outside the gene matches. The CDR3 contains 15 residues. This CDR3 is CASSSSSGGYNEQFF. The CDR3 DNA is TGTGCCAGCAGTTCGTCTAGCGGGGGATACAATGAGCAGTTCTTC.

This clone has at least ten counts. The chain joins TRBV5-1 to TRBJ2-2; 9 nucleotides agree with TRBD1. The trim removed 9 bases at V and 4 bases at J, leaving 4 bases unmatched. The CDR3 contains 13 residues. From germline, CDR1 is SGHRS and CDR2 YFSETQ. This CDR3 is CATRTGATGELFF. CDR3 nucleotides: TGCGCCACACGGACAGGGGCCACCGGGGAGCTGTTTTTT.

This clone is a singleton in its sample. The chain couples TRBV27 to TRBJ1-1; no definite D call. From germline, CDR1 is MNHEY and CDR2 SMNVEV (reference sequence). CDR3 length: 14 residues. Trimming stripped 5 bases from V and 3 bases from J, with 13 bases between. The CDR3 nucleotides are TGTGCCAGCAGTAAATGGGGTCTGGACACTGAAGCTTTCTTT. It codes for CASSKWGLDTEAFF.

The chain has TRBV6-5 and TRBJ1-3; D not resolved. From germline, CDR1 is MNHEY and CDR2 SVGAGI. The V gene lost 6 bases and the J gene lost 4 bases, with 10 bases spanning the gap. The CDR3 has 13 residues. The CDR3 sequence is CASSSVGGNTIYF. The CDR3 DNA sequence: TGTGCCAGCAGCTCTGTTGGAGGAAACACCATATATTTT.

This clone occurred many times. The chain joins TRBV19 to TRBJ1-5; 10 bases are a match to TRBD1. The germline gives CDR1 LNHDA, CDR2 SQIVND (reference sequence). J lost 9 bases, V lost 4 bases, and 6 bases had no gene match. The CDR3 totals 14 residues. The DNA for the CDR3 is TGTGCCAGTAGTAGAGGACAGGGGGGAACGCCCCAGCATTTT. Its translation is CASSRGQGGTPQHF.

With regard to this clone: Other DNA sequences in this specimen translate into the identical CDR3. As DNA, the CDR3 is TGTGCCAGCAGTTATTCTCCTAACTATGGCTACACCTTC. Protein product: CASSYSPNYGYTF. The V and J genes are TRBV6-5 and TRBJ1-2; D is unclear. The germline V gene encodes CDR1 MNHEY and CDR2 SVGAGI. Trimming removed 3 bases at V and 0 bases at J, with 5 bases between. The CDR3 is 13 amino acids.

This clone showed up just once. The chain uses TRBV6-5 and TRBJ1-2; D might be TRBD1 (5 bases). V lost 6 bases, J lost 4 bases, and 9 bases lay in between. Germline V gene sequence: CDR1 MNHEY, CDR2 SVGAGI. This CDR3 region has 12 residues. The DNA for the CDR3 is TGTGCCAGCAGCCCTCAGGGCTATGGCTACACCTTC. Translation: CASSPQGYGYTF.

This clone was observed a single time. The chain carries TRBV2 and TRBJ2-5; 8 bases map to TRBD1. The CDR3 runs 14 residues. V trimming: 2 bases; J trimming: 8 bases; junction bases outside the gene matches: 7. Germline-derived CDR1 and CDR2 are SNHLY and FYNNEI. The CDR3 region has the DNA TGTGCCAGCAGTGAATTGGTGACAGGGGAAACCCAGTACTTC. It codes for CASSELVTGETQYF.

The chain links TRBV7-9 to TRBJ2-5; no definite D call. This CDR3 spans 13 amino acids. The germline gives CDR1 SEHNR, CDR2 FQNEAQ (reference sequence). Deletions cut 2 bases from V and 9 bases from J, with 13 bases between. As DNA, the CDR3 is TGTGCCAGCAGCTTATACGGACCTGGAGCCCAGTACTTC. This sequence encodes CASSLYGPGAQYF.

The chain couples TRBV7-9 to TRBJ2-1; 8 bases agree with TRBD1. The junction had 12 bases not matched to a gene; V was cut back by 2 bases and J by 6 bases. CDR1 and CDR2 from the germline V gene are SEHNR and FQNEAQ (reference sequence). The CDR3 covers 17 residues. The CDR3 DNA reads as TGTGCCAGCAGCTTATCCGGTTGGACAGGGCTCTTCAATGAGCAGTTCTTC. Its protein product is CASSLSGWTGLFNEQFF.

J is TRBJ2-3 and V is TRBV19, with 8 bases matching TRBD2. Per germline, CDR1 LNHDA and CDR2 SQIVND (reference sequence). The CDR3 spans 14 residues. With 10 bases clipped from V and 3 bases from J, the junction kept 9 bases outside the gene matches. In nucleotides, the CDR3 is TGTGCCACTGAGGCGGGAGGAGGGACAGATACGCAGTATTTT. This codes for CATEAGGGTDTQYF.

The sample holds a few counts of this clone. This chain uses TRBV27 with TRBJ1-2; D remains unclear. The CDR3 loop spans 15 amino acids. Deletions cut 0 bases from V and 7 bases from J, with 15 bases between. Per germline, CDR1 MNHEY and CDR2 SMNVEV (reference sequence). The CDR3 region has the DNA TGTGCCAGCAGTTTATCGAAGTACACGGGCCGTGGCTACACCTTC. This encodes CASSLSKYTGRGYTF.

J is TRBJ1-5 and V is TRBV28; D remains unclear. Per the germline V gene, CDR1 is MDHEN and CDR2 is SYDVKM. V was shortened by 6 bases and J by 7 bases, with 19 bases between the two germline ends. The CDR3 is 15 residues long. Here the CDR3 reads CASRRSGQAGQPQHF. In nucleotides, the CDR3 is TGTGCCAGCAGGCGATCTGGGCAGGCCGGGCAGCCCCAGCATTTT.

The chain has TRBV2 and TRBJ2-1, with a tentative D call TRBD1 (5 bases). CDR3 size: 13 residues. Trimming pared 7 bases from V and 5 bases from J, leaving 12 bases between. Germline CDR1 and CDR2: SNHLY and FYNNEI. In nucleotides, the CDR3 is TGTGCCAGCAAAACGCAGGGCCACAATGAGCAGTTCTTC. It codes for CASKTQGHNEQFF.

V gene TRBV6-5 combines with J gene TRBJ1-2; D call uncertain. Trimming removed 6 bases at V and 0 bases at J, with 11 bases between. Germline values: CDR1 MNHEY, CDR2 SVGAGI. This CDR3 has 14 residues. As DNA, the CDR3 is TGTGCCAGCAGCCCCGGGATAGCTAACTATGGCTACACCTTC. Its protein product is CASSPGIANYGYTF.

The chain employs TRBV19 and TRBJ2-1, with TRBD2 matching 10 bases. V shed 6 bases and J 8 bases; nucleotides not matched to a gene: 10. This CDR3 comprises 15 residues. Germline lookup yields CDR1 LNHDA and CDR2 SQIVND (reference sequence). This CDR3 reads CASRNLAGVGDEQFF. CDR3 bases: TGTGCCAGTAGGAACCTAGCGGGAGTAGGGGATGAGCAGTTCTTC.

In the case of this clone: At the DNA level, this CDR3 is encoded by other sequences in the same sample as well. The CDR3 nucleotides read TGTGCCAGCAGCCTGGGACAGGGGGAAGCCGAGCAGTACTTC. This codes for CASSLGQGEAEQYF. The J gene is TRBJ2-7, the V gene TRBV11-2; 11 bases are a match to TRBD1. This CDR3 has 14 amino acids. Germline CDR1 is SGHAT and CDR2 is FQNNGV. V was pared by 5 bases and J by 6 bases, with 6 bases of the junction left unmatched.

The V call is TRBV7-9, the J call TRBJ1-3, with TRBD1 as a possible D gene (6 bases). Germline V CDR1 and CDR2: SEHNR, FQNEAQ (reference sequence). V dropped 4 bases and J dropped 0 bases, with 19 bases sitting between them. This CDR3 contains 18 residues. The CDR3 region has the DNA TGTGCCAGCAGCTCCTGGGGGCGGGACCCCGGCTCTGGAAACACCATATATTTT. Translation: CASSSWGRDPGSGNTIYF.

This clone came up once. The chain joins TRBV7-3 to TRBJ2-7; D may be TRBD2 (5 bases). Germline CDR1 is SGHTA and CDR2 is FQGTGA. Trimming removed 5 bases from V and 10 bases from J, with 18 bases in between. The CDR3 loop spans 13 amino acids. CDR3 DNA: TGTGCCAGCAGCCTTGGTTATAGCGAACATCAGTACTTC. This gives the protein CASSLGYSEHQYF.

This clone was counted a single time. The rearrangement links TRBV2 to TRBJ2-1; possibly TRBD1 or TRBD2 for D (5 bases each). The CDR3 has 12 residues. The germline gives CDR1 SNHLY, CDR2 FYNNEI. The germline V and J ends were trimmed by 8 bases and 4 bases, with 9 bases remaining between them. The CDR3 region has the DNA TGTGCCAGCGGGGGAATTTACAATGAGCAGTTCTTC. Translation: CASGGIYNEQFF.

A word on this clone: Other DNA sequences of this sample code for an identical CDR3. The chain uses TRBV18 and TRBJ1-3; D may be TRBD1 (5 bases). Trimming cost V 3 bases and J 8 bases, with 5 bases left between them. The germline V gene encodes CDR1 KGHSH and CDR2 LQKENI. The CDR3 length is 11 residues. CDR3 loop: CASSPGDTIYF. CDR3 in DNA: TGTGCCAGCTCACCGGGGGACACCATATATTTT.